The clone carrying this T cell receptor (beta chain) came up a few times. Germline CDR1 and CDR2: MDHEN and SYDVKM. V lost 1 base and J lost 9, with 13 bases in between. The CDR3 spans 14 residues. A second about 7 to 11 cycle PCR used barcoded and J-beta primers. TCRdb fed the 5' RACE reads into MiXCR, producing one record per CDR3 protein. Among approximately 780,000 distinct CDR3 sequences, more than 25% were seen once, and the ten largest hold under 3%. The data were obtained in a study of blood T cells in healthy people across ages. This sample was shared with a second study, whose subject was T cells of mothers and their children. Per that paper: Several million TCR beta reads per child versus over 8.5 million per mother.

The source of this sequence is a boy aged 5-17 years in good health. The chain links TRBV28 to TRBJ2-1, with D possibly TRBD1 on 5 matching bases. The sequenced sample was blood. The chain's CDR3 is CASSLYPGLGEQFF. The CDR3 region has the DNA TGTGCCAGCAGTTTATATCCAGGGCTAGGTGAGCAGTTCTTC.